Listed below are T cell receptor beta chains from one sample, sequenced in a study of vaccination and CD4 T cells after COVID-19. Their target antigens are unknown. TCRdb used MiXCR to reprocess the PCR reads, holding one entry per CDR3 protein. The sample consists of some 10,000 distinct CDR3 sequences, approximately 60% of them appearing once. The sequenced sample was CD4+ T cells from blood, cultured in vitro. All receptors come from a human donor who had recovered from COVID-19. Each CDR3 is given with its conserved first and last residue. The D gene is left open where the match is weak. Clone size is not always given. Where it is, it says once, few, many or a class for expanded clones.

d_call: NA; clone_size: NA; j_call: TRBJ1-1; v_call: TRBV7-6; cdr3_aa: CASSLAFGAEAFF; cdr3_nt: TGTGCCAGCAGCTTAGCCTTCGGGGCTGAAGCTTTCTTT
d_call: TRBD1; clone_size: NA; j_call: TRBJ1-2; v_call: TRBV27; cdr3_aa: CASSFWTGNGYTF; cdr3_nt: TGTGCCAGCAGTTTTTGGACAGGGAATGGCTACACCTTC
d_call: TRBD2; clone_size: few; j_call: TRBJ2-2; v_call: TRBV20-1; cdr3_aa: CSASTASGSSGELFF; cdr3_nt: TGCAGTGCTAGTACGGCTAGCGGGAGTAGCGGGGAGCTGTTTTTT
d_call: NA; clone_size: NA; j_call: TRBJ1-6; v_call: TRBV19; cdr3_aa: CASSPRGNPNSPLHF; cdr3_nt: TGTGCCAGTAGTCCCCGGGGCAACCCTAATTCACCCCTCCACTTT
d_call: NA; clone_size: NA; j_call: TRBJ2-3; v_call: TRBV5-4; cdr3_aa: CASSLGHTISTDTQYF; cdr3_nt: TGTGCCAGCAGCCTTGGACACACCATTAGCACAGATACGCAGTATTTT
d_call: TRBD1; clone_size: NA; j_call: TRBJ1-1; v_call: TRBV7-6; cdr3_aa: CASSTWTGDTEAFF; cdr3_nt: TGTGCCAGCAGCACGTGGACAGGAGACACTGAAGCTTTCTTT
d_call: TRBD1; clone_size: NA; j_call: TRBJ1-5; v_call: TRBV2; cdr3_aa: CASRGGQASNQPQHF; cdr3_nt: TGTGCCAGCAGGGGGGGACAGGCAAGCAATCAGCCCCAGCATTTT
d_call: TRBD2; clone_size: few; j_call: TRBJ2-3; v_call: TRBV27; cdr3_aa: CASSSTAGTFATDTQYF; cdr3_nt: TGTGCCAGCAGTTCAACAGCGGGGACTTTTGCCACAGATACGCAGTATTTT
d_call: NA; clone_size: NA; j_call: TRBJ1-1; v_call: TRBV29-1; cdr3_aa: CSVAAGTHTEAFF; cdr3_nt: TGCAGCGTTGCGGCCGGGACACACACTGAAGCTTTCTTT
d_call: NA; clone_size: NA; j_call: TRBJ2-5; v_call: TRBV11-2; cdr3_aa: CASSLSTGTQYF; cdr3_nt: TGTGCCAGCAGCTTATCAACGGGGACCCAGTACTTC
d_call: TRBD1; clone_size: NA; j_call: TRBJ2-1; v_call: TRBV7-9; cdr3_aa: CASSLAAGGGYNEQFF; cdr3_nt: TGTGCCAGCAGCTTAGCGGCAGGGGGCGGGTACAATGAGCAGTTCTTC
d_call: NA; clone_size: NA; j_call: TRBJ2-2; v_call: TRBV20-1; cdr3_aa: CSARRQNTGELFF; cdr3_nt: TGCAGTGCTAGGCGTCAGAACACCGGGGAGCTGTTTTTT
d_call: NA; clone_size: NA; j_call: TRBJ2-7; v_call: TRBV6-1; cdr3_aa: CAAGQNYEQYF; cdr3_nt: TGTGCCGCGGGACAGAACTACGAGCAGTACTTC
d_call: TRBD1; clone_size: NA; j_call: TRBJ1-2; v_call: TRBV5-1; cdr3_aa: CASSGTGTGEGYTF; cdr3_nt: TGCGCCAGCAGCGGAACCGGGACAGGGGAAGGCTACACCTTC
d_call: TRBD2; clone_size: NA; j_call: TRBJ2-1; v_call: TRBV12-3/TRBV12-4; cdr3_aa: CASSLLAGGSNEQFF; cdr3_nt: TGTGCCAGCAGTTTGCTAGCGGGAGGGTCAAATGAGCAGTTCTTC
d_call: TRBD2; clone_size: large; j_call: TRBJ2-5; v_call: TRBV11-2; cdr3_aa: CASRILPGLAGGRETQYF; cdr3_nt: TGTGCCAGCAGGATCCTACCGGGACTAGCGGGGGGTCGGGAGACCCAGTACTTC
d_call: NA; clone_size: NA; j_call: TRBJ1-3; v_call: TRBV27; cdr3_aa: CASSPQRWGPQVDTIYF; cdr3_nt: TGTGCCAGCAGCCCCCAAAGATGGGGCCCCCAGGTAGACACCATATATTTT
d_call: TRBD1; clone_size: NA; j_call: TRBJ1-2; v_call: TRBV6-1; cdr3_aa: CASSPDRGLGYGYTF; cdr3_nt: TGTGCCAGCAGCCCCGACAGGGGGCTGGGCTATGGCTACACCTTC
d_call: NA; clone_size: NA; j_call: TRBJ1-2; v_call: TRBV10-1; cdr3_aa: CASSAGGNYGYTF; cdr3_nt: TGCGCCAGCAGTGCCGGTGGGAACTATGGCTACACCTTC
d_call: TRBD1; clone_size: NA; j_call: TRBJ1-4; v_call: TRBV6-1; cdr3_aa: CASSETGSGKLFF; cdr3_nt: TGTGCCAGCAGTGAGACAGGGAGTGGAAAACTGTTTTTT
d_call: NA; clone_size: NA; j_call: TRBJ1-2; v_call: TRBV6-5; cdr3_aa: CASSYSNSVGGYTF; cdr3_nt: TGTGCCAGCAGTTACTCGAATAGTGTGGGCGGCTACACCTTC
d_call: NA; clone_size: NA; j_call: TRBJ1-1; v_call: TRBV6-5; cdr3_aa: CASSYSWAPSTEAFF; cdr3_nt: TGTGCCAGCAGTTACTCCTGGGCCCCGAGCACTGAAGCTTTCTTT
d_call: NA; clone_size: few; j_call: TRBJ1-1; v_call: TRBV11-2; cdr3_aa: CASSPLMTGNTEAFF; cdr3_nt: TGTGCCAGCAGCCCACTCATGACAGGGAACACTGAAGCTTTCTTT
d_call: NA; clone_size: NA; j_call: TRBJ1-2; v_call: TRBV12-3/TRBV12-4; cdr3_aa: CASSFVSSYGYTF; cdr3_nt: TGTGCCAGCAGTTTTGTCAGCAGCTATGGCTACACCTTC
d_call: NA; clone_size: NA; j_call: TRBJ1-1; v_call: TRBV20-1; cdr3_aa: CSARDRWRQALNTEAFF; cdr3_nt: TGCAGTGCTAGAGATCGGTGGAGACAGGCTTTGAACACTGAAGCTTTCTTT
d_call: NA; clone_size: NA; j_call: TRBJ1-2; v_call: TRBV6-2/TRBV6-3; cdr3_aa: CASSETGSNYGYTF; cdr3_nt: TGTGCCAGCAGTGAAACAGGGTCTAACTATGGCTACACCTTC
d_call: NA; clone_size: NA; j_call: TRBJ2-1; v_call: TRBV5-1; cdr3_aa: CASSLGGASSNEQFF; cdr3_nt: TGCGCCAGCAGCTTGGGCGGGGCGTCTAGCAATGAGCAGTTCTTC
d_call: TRBD1; clone_size: NA; j_call: TRBJ2-5; v_call: TRBV12-3/TRBV12-4; cdr3_aa: CASNGAGGRETQYF; cdr3_nt: TGTGCCAGCAACGGGGCAGGGGGCCGGGAGACCCAGTACTTC
d_call: NA; clone_size: NA; j_call: TRBJ2-2; v_call: TRBV6-1; cdr3_aa: CASSSFGGGRTGELFF; cdr3_nt: TGTGCCAGCAGCTCCTTTGGGGGGGGGCGCACCGGGGAGCTGTTTTTT
d_call: TRBD1; clone_size: NA; j_call: TRBJ2-7; v_call: TRBV11-2; cdr3_aa: CASSLSGQGAEQYF; cdr3_nt: TGTGCCAGCAGCTTATCCGGACAGGGGGCCGAGCAGTACTTC
d_call: NA; clone_size: NA; j_call: TRBJ1-1; v_call: TRBV29-1; cdr3_aa: CSVDGERSEAFF; cdr3_nt: TGCAGCGTTGATGGTGAGAGAAGTGAAGCTTTCTTT
d_call: TRBD1; clone_size: NA; j_call: TRBJ2-7; v_call: TRBV5-4; cdr3_aa: CASSSDRGVVYEQYF; cdr3_nt: TGTGCCAGCAGCTCGGACAGGGGGGTCGTCTACGAGCAGTACTTC
d_call: NA; clone_size: NA; j_call: TRBJ2-3; v_call: TRBV19; cdr3_aa: CASKFSGADTQYF; cdr3_nt: TGTGCCAGTAAATTCTCTGGGGCCGATACGCAGTATTTT
d_call: NA; clone_size: NA; j_call: TRBJ1-6; v_call: TRBV27; cdr3_aa: CASSPIGRGGNSPLHF; cdr3_nt: TGTGCCAGCAGCCCCATTGGTAGGGGTGGAAATTCACCCCTCCACTTT
d_call: NA; clone_size: NA; j_call: TRBJ1-1; v_call: TRBV6-1; cdr3_aa: CASTGVTEAFF; cdr3_nt: TGTGCCAGCACAGGGGTTACTGAAGCTTTCTTT
d_call: NA; clone_size: NA; j_call: TRBJ1-2; v_call: TRBV25-1; cdr3_aa: CASSHSTGSPYGYTF; cdr3_nt: TGTGCCAGCAGTCACTCAACAGGGTCTCCCTATGGCTACACCTTC
d_call: TRBD1; clone_size: NA; j_call: TRBJ1-2; v_call: TRBV14; cdr3_aa: CASSPGQAGYGYTF; cdr3_nt: TGTGCCAGCAGCCCCGGACAGGCGGGATATGGCTACACCTTC
d_call: NA; clone_size: NA; j_call: TRBJ2-5; v_call: TRBV6-2/TRBV6-3; cdr3_aa: CASSYRGAVQETQYF; cdr3_nt: TGTGCCAGCAGTTACCGTGGGGCAGTCCAAGAGACCCAGTACTTC
d_call: TRBD1; clone_size: few; j_call: TRBJ1-1; v_call: TRBV6-1; cdr3_aa: CASSEAELRGHAFF; cdr3_nt: TGTGCCAGCAGTGAAGCCGAACTCAGGGGGCATGCTTTCTTT
d_call: NA; clone_size: few; j_call: TRBJ1-2; v_call: TRBV5-6; cdr3_aa: CASSLGALSSMFYTF; cdr3_nt: TGTGCCAGCAGCTTGGGGGCACTTAGTTCTATGTTCTACACCTTC